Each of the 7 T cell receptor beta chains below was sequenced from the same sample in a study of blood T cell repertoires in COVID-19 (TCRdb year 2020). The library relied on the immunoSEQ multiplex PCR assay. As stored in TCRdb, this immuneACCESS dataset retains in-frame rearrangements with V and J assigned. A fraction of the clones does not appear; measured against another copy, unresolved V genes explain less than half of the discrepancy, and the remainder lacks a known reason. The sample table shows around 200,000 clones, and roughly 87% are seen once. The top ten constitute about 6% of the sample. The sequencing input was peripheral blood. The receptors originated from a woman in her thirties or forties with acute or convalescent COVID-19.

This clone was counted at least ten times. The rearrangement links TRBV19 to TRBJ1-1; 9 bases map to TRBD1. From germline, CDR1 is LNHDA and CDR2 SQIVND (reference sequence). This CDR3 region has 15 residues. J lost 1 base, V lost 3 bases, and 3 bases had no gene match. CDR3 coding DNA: TGTGCCAGTAGTATCGGGACAGGGCCGAACACTGAAGCTTTCTTT. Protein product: CASSIGTGPNTEAFF.

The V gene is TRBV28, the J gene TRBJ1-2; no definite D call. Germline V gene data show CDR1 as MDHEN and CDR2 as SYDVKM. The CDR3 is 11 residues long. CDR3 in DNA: TGTGTGGTCCCAAGTAGCTATGGCTACACCTTC. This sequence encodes CVVPSSYGYTF.

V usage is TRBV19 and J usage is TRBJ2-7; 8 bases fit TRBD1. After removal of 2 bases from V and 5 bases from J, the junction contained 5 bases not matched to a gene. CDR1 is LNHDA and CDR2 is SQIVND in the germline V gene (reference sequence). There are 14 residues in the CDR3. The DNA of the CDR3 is TGTGCCAGTAGTATATTCGCAGGGGGCGACGAGCAGTACTTC. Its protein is CASSIFAGGDEQYF. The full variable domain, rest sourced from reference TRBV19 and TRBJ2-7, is DGGITQSPKYLFRKEGQNVTLSCEQNLNHDAMYWYRQDPGQGLRLIYYSQIVNDFQKGDIAEGYSVSREKKESFPLTVTSAQKNPTAFYLCASSIFAGGDEQYFGPGTRLTVT.

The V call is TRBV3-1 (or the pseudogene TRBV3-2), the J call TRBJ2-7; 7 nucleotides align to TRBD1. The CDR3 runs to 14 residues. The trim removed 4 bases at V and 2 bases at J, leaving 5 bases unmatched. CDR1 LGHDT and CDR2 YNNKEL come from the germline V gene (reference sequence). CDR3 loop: CASSPRQGPYEQYF. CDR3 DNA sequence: TGTGCCAGCAGCCCCCGACAGGGTCCCTACGAGCAGTACTTC.

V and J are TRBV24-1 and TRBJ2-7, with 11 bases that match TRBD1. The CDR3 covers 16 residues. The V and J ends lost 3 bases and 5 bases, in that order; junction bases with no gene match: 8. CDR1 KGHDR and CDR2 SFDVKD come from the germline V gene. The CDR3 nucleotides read TGTGCCACCAGTGATCGGGGGACAGGGGGGCCTCACGAGCAGTACTTC. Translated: CATSDRGTGGPHEQYF.

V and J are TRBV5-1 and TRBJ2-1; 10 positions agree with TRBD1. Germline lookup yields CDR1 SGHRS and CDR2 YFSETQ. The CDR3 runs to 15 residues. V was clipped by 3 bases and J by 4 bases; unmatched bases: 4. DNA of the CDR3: TGCGCCAGCAGCTCCTCGGGACAGGGGTACAATGAGCAGTTCTTC. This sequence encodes CASSSSGQGYNEQFF.

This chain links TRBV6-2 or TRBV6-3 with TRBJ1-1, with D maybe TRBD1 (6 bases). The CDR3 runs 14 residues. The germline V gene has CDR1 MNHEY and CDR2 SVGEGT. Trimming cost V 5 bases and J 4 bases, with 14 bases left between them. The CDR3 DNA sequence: TGTGCCAGCAGTGGCTGGTCAGGGGCCACTGAAGCTTTCTTT. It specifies CASSGWSGATEAFF.